This T cell receptor beta chain was recovered during a study of cytomegalovirus exposure and HLA in healthy donors. Primers for the PCR totalled 60 Vbeta and 13 Jbeta. The protocol was immunoSEQ multiplex PCR, while the TCRdb copy is restricted to in-frame clones and leaves out a portion. This table holds around 50,000 clones, 60% to 85% found once. This clone was recorded only once. V was clipped by 0 bases and J by 5 bases; unmatched bases: 7. This CDR3 has 15 residues. Germline V gene sequence: CDR1 GTSNPN, CDR2 SVGIG (reference sequence). This clonotype was obtained from a man aged 25 to 45 in good health and CMV-seropositive. The V gene is TRBV30, the J gene TRBJ2-3, with 8 positions matching TRBD1. Sequencing was carried out using PBMCs. CDR3 nucleotide sequence: TGTGCCTGGAGTGTACTTGCAGGGGGCGTAGATACGCAGTATTTT. It is translated as CAWSVLAGGVDTQYF.